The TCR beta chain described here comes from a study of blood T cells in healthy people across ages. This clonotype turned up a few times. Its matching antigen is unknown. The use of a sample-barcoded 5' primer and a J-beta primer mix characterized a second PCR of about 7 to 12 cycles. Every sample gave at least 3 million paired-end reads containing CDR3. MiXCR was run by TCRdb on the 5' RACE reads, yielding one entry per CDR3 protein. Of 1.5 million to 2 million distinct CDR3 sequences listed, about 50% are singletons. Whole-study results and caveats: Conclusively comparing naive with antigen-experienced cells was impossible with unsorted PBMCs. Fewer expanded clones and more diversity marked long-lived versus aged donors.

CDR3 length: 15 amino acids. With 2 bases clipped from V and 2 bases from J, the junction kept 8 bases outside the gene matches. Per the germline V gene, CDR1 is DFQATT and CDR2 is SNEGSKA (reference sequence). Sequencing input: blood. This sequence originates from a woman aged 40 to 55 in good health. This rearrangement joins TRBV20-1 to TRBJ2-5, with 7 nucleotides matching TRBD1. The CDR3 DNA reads TGCAGTGCTAGATCGGGGACAGCAATTCAAGAGACCCAGTACTTC. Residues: CSARSGTAIQETQYF.